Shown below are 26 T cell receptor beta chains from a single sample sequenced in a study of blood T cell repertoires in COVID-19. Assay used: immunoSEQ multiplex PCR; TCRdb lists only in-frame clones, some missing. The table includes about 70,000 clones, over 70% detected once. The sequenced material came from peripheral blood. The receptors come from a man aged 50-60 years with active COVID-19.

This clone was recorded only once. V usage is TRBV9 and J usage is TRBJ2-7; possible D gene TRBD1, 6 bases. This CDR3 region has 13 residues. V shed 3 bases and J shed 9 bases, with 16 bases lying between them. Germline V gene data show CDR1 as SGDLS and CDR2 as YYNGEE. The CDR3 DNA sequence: TGTGCCAGCAGCGCCGCACAGGGCTTGGCGCAGTACTTC. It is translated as CASSAAQGLAQYF. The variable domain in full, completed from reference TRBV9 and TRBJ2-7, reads DSGVTQTPKHLITATGQRVTLRCSPRSGDLSVYWYQQSLDQGLQFLIQYYNGEERAKGNILERFSAQQFPDLHSELNLSSLELGDSALYFCASSAAQGLAQYFGPGTRLTVT.

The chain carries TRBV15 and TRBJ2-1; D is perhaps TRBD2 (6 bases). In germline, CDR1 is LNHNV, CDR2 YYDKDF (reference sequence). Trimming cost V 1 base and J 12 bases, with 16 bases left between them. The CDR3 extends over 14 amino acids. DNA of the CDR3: TGTGCCACCAGCAGAGGGCGGGAACTTCTCGGGCAGTTCTTC. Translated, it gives CATSRGRELLGQFF.

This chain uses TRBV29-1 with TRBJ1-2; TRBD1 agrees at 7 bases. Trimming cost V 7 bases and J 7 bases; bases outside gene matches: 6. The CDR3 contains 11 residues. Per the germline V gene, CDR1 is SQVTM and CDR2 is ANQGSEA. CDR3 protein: CSAGTGVGYTF. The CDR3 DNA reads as TGCAGCGCAGGAACAGGGGTTGGCTACACCTTC.

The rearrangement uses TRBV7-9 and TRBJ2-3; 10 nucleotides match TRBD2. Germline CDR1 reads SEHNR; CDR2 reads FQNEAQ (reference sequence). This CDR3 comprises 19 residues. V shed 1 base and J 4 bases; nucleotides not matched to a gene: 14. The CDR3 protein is CASSLGRTSGPLPPDTQYF. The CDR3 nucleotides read TGTGCCAGCAGCTTAGGGAGGACTAGCGGCCCCCTCCCCCCAGATACGCAGTATTTT. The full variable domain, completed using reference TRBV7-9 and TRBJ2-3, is DTGVSQNPRHKITKRGQNVTFRCDPISEHNRLYWYRQTLGQGPEFLTYFQNEAQLEKSRLLSDRFSAERPKGSFSTLEIQRTEQGDSAMYLCASSLGRTSGPLPPDTQYFGPGTRLTVL.

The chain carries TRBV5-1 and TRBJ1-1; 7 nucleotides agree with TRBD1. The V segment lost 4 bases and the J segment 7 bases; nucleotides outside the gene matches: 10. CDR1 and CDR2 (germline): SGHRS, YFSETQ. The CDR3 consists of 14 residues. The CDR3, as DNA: TGCGCCAGCAGCGCCGTCAGGGGGTTCGGTGAAGCTTTCTTT. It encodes CASSAVRGFGEAFF. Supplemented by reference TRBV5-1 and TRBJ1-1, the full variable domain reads KAGVTQTPRYLIKTRGQQVTLSCSPISGHRSVSWYQQTPGQGLQFLFEYFSETQRNKGNFPGRFSGRQFSNSRSEMNVSTLELGDSALYLCASSAVRGFGEAFFGQGTRLTVV.

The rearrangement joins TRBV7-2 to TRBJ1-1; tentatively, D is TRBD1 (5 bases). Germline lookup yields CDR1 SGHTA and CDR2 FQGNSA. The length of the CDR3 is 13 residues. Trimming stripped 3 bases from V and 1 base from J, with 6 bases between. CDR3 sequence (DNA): TGTGCCAGCAGCTTCCAGGGGAACACTGAAGCTTTCTTT. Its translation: CASSFQGNTEAFF.

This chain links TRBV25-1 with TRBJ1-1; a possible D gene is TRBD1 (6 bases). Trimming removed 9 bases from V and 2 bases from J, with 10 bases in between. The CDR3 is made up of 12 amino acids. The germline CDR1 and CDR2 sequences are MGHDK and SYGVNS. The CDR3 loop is CASMGHNTEAFF. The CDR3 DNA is TGTGCCAGTATGGGACACAACACTGAAGCTTTCTTT.

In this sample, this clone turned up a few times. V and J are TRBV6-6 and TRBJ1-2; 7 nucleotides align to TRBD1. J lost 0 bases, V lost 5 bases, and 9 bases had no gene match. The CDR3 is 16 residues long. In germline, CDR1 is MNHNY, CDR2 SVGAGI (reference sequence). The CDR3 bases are TGTGCCAGCAGTAACTTAGGACAGGCTACTAACTATGGCTACACCTTC. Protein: CASSNLGQATNYGYTF.

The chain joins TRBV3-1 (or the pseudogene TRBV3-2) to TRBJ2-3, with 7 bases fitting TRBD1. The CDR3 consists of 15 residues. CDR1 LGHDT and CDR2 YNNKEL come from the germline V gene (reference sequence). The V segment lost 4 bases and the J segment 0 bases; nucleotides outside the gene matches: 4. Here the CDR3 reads CASSRQGPSTDTQYF. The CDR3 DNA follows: TGTGCCAGCAGCCGACAGGGCCCAAGCACAGATACGCAGTATTTT.

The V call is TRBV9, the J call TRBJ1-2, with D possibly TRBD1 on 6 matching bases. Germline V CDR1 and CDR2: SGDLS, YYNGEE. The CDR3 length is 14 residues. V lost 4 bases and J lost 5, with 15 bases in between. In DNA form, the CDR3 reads TGTGCCAGCAGCCCCGAAGGGGGATGGTATGGCTACACCTTC. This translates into CASSPEGGWYGYTF. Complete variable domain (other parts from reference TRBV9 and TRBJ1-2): DSGVTQTPKHLITATGQRVTLRCSPRSGDLSVYWYQQSLDQGLQFLIQYYNGEERAKGNILERFSAQQFPDLHSELNLSSLELGDSALYFCASSPEGGWYGYTFGSGTRLTVV.

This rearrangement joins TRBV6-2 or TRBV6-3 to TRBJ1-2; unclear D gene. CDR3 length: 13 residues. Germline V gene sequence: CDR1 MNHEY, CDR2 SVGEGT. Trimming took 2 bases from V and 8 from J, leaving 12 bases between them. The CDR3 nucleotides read TGTGCCAGCAGTTACCTGGACTCCTGGGGCTACACCTTC. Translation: CASSYLDSWGYTF.

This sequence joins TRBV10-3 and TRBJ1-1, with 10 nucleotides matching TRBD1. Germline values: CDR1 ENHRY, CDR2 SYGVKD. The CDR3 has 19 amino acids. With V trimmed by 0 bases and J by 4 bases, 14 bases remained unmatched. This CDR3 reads CAISESTEWRQGAGTEAFF. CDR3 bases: TGTGCCATCAGTGAGTCGACAGAGTGGAGACAGGGGGCCGGCACTGAAGCTTTCTTT.

The CDR3, as DNA: TGTGCCAGCAGCTCGACTAGCGGGAACAATGAGCAGTTCTTC. Protein sequence: CASSSTSGNNEQFF. V usage is TRBV11-3 and J usage is TRBJ2-1; TRBD2 matches at 11 bases. After removal of 4 bases from V and 5 bases from J, the junction contained 1 base not matched to a gene. The CDR3 totals 14 residues. Germline V gene lookup returns CDR1 SGHNT and CDR2 YENEEA.

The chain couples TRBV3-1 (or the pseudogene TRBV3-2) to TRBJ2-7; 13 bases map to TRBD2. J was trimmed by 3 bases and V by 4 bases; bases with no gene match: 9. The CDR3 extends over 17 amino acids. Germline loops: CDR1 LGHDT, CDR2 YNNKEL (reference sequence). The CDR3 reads CASSRGTSGARGYEQYF. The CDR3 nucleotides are TGTGCCAGCAGCCGGGGGACTAGCGGGGCGAGGGGCTACGAGCAGTACTTC.

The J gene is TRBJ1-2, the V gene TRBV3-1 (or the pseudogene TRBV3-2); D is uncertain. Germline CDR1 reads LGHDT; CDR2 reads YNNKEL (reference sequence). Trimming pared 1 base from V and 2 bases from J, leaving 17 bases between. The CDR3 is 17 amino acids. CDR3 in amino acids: CASSQALLSAKNYGYTF. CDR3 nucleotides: TGTGCCAGCAGCCAAGCCCTGCTCTCCGCGAAGAACTATGGCTACACCTTC.

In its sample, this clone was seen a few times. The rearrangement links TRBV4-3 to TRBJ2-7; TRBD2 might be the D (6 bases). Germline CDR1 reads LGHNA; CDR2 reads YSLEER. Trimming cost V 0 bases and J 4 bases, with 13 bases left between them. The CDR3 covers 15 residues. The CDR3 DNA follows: TGCGCCAGCAGCCAAGATCGCGGGACCAGTTACGAGCAGTACTTC. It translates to CASSQDRGTSYEQYF.

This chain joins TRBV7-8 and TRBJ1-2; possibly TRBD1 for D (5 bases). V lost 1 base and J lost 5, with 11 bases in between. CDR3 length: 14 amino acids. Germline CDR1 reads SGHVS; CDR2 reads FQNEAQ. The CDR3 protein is CASSLGGHGYGYTF. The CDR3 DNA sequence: TGTGCCAGCAGCTTAGGAGGACACGGGTATGGCTACACCTTC.

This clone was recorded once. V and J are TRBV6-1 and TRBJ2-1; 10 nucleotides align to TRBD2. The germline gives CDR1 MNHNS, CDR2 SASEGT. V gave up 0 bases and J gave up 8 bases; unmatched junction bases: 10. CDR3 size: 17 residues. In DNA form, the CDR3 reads TGTGCCAGCAGTGAAGCGCTCTTACTAGCGGGAAGCTATGAGCAGTTCTTC. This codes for CASSEALLLAGSYEQFF.

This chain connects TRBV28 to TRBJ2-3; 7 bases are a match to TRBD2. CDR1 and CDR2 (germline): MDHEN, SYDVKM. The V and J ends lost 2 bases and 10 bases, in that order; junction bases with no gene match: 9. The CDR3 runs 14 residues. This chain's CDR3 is CASSLPPRTSPQYF. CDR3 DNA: TGTGCCAGCAGTTTACCACCTCGGACTAGTCCGCAGTATTTT.

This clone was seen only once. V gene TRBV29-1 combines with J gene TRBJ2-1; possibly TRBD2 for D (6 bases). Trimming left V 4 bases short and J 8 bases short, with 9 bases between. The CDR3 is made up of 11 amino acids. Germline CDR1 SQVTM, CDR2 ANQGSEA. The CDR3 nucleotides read TGCAGCGTTGGGGGGGATTATGAGCAGTTCTTC. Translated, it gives CSVGGDYEQFF.

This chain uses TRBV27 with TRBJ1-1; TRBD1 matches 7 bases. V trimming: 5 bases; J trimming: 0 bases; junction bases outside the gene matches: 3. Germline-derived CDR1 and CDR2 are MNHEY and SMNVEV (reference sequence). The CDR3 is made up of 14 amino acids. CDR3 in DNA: TGTGCCAGCAGTCCAGGGGGTCTGAACACTGAAGCTTTCTTT. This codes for CASSPGGLNTEAFF.

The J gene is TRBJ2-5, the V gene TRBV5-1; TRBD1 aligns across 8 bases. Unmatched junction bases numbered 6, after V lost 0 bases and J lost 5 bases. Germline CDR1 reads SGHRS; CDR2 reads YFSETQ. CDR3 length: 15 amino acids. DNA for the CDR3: TGCGCCAGCAGCTTGGCGGGCAACAGGGGGGAGACCCAGTACTTC. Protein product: CASSLAGNRGETQYF.

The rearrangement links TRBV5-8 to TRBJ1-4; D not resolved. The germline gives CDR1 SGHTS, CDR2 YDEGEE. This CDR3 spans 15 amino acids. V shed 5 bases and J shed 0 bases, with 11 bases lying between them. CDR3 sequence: CASSPGQATNEKLFF. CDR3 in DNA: TGTGCCAGCAGTCCTGGCCAGGCAACTAATGAAAAACTGTTTTTT.

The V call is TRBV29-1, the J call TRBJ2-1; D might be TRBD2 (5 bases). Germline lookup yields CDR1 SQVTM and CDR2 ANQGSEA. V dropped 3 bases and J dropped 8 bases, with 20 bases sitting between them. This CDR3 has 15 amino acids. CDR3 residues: CSVEPKVRGQHEQFF. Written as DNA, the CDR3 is TGCAGCGTTGAGCCCAAGGTCCGGGGTCAGCATGAGCAGTTCTTC.

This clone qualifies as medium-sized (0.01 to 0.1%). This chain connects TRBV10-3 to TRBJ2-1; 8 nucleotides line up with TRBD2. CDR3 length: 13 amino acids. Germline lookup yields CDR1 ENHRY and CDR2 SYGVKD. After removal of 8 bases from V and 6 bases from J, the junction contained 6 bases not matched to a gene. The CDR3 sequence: CAIEEAGVNEQFF. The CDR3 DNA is TGTGCCATCGAAGAAGCGGGAGTCAATGAGCAGTTCTTC.

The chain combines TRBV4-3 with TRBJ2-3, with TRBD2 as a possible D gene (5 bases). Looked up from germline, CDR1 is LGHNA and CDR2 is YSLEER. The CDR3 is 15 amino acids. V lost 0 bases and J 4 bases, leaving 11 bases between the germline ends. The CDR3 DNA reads TGCGCCAGCAGCCAAGATTGGCTTAGCGCAGATACGCAGTATTTT. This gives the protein CASSQDWLSADTQYF.